The entry that follows covers one TCR beta chain sequence. As yet, its antigen is unknown. The V end lost 2 bases, the J end lost 2 bases, and 15 bases lay between the germline ends. CDR1 SGHVS and CDR2 FQNEAQ come from the germline V gene. The CDR3 runs to 16 residues. Both CD4+ and CD8+ T cells were negatively isolated, and TEMRA cells underwent FACS enrichment. The authors reverse transcribed 0.5 to 1 ug RNA with random hexamers. The immunoSEQ assay covered 54 Vbeta and 13 Jbeta segments for CDR3. TCRdb fed the immunoSEQ multiplex PCR reads into MiXCR, producing one record per CDR3 protein. The sample has about 80,000 distinct CDR3 sequences, about 96% seen once. This entry is derived from a study of CD8 T cells in Susac syndrome. For the study at large: Blood was drawn from patients with Susac syndrome. At that point, they were therapy-naive, on corticosteroids, or on intravenous immunoglobulin alone. Whole-study findings and limits: The study's TCR sequencing and HLA analysis covered a relatively small number of individuals, and the study acknowledged this.

The receptor was derived from a human donor with Susac syndrome. Input material: CD8+ T cells from PBMCs. The rearrangement joins TRBV7-8 to TRBJ2-5; D might be TRBD1 (7 bases). The DNA for the CDR3 is TGTGCCAGCAGCTTATACGTCAGGGGGAGGCAAGAGACCCAGTACTTC. This codes for CASSLYVRGRQETQYF.